In this sample, the clone carrying this T cell receptor (beta chain) turned up many times. Its antigen is unknown. These data come from a study of T cells in Graves' hyperthyroidism and ophthalmopathy. Study-wide points: Ophthalmopathy prediction by the model preceded onset by a median about 6 months. Ophthalmopathy was distinguished from stable hyperthyroidism by 13 V-J signatures.

From RNA transcripts, TCR beta CDR3 regions were amplified. HTBI primers drove first-round RT-PCR of the TCR CDR3. TCRdb called the multiplex PCR reads again in MiXCR, with one record for every CDR3 protein. This table has over 350,000 distinct CDR3 sequences, roughly 18% appearing once. The CDR3 is made up of 13 amino acids. The V segment lost 5 bases and the J segment 4 bases; nucleotides outside the gene matches: 2. Per the germline V gene, CDR1 is PRHDT and CDR2 is FYEKMQ (reference sequence). Isolation of PBMCs was performed on 8.5 to 10 ml fresh peripheral blood. The TCR comes from a man aged 18 to 30 with Graves' ophthalmopathy. The sequenced sample was blood. The chain is built from TRBV13 and TRBJ2-5, with 9 nucleotides matching TRBD1. The DNA for the CDR3 is TGTGCCAGCAGCGAGACAGGGGGAGAGACCCAGTACTTC. Encoded protein: CASSETGGETQYF.